These 24 T cell receptor beta chains share one sample of origin, sequenced in a study of T cell clones after liver transplantation. Clones were sequenced by immunoSEQ multiplex PCR, and TCRdb holds only the in-frame ones, with some missing. The profile shows some 60,000 clones, 71% of them singletons. This specimen consisted of CD4+ T cells from blood, obtained before liver transplant. All receptors come from a human donor who received a liver transplant.

About this clone itself: An end of the junction does not agree with germline; a read error may underlie this. The CDR3 nucleotides are TGCGCCAGCAGTGAAAGGGACAGGGGGTCCCTATTC. Protein sequence: CASSERDRGSLF. The V gene is TRBV10-2, the J gene TRBJ2-7; TRBD1 agrees at 11 bases. The germline V gene encodes CDR1 WSHSY and CDR2 SAAADI. The CDR3 runs 12 residues.

The chain joins TRBV29-1 to TRBJ2-7; TRBD2 aligns across 12 bases. Trimming took 6 bases from V and 5 from J; bases not matched to a gene: 11. This CDR3 is built from 15 residues. Germline assignment: CDR1 SQVTM and CDR2 ANQGSEA. The CDR3 DNA sequence: TGCAGCGTGGCCGGGACTAGCGGGTTTATACACGAGCAGTACTTC. Encoded protein: CSVAGTSGFIHEQYF.

V and J are TRBV5-4 and TRBJ2-1, with TRBD1 identical over 8 bases. Trimming cost V 3 bases and J 9 bases; bases outside gene matches: 14. CDR3 length: 16 residues. Germline CDR1 SGHNT, CDR2 YYREEE (reference sequence). This chain's CDR3 is CASSSSNRGAQGEQFF. CDR3 sequence (DNA): TGTGCCAGCAGCTCGTCGAACAGGGGGGCTCAGGGTGAGCAGTTCTTC.

The gene calls are TRBV18 and TRBJ2-2; a weak D match, TRBD2 (6 bases). V dropped 0 bases and J dropped 5 bases, with 16 bases sitting between them. CDR1 and CDR2 from the germline V gene are KGHSH and LQKENI. The CDR3 loop spans 17 amino acids. In nucleotides, the CDR3 is TGTGCCAGCTCACCACCCGGAGGAGGGCTTAATACCGGGGAGCTGTTTTTT. This encodes CASSPPGGGLNTGELFF.

The chain recombines TRBV19 with TRBJ2-2, with 10 bases lining up with TRBD2. CDR1 LNHDA and CDR2 SQIVND come from the germline V gene (reference sequence). The CDR3 length is 16 residues. J was trimmed by 1 base and V by 7 bases; bases with no gene match: 6. DNA for the CDR3: TGTGCCAGTAACCCGGGACTAGCGAGGAACACCGGGGAGCTGTTTTTT. Translation gives CASNPGLARNTGELFF. The whole variable domain, filled in from reference TRBV19 and TRBJ2-2, reads DGGITQSPKYLFRKEGQNVTLSCEQNLNHDAMYWYRQDPGQGLRLIYYSQIVNDFQKGDIAEGYSVSREKKESFPLTVTSAQKNPTAFYLCASNPGLARNTGELFFGEGSRLTVL.

This clone is labeled as medium-sized. The chain carries TRBV30 and TRBJ1-2, with 9 bases matching TRBD1. The CDR3 is 15 residues long. Per the germline V gene, CDR1 is GTSNPN and CDR2 is SVGIG (reference sequence). V lost 1 base to trimming and J lost 6 bases; unmatched junction nucleotides: 9. Here the CDR3 DNA reads TGTGCCTGGAGTGCCCTCGGGACAGGGAAGGATGGCTACACCTTC. Protein product: CAWSALGTGKDGYTF.

This chain uses TRBV5-6 with TRBJ1-2, with D hard to call. Germline loops: CDR1 SGHDT, CDR2 YYEEEE. The CDR3 totals 15 residues. V lost 3 bases and J lost 6, with 18 bases in between. CDR3 DNA: TGTGCCAGCAGCTCCCAGTATAGGGAGCCCCATGGCTACACCTTC. Protein sequence: CASSSQYREPHGYTF. The variable domain in full, completed from reference TRBV5-6 and TRBJ1-2, reads DAGVTQSPTHLIKTRGQQVTLRCSPKSGHDTVSWYQQALGQGPQFIFQYYEEEERQRGNFPDRFSGHQFPNYSSELNVNALLLGDSALYLCASSSQYREPHGYTFGSGTRLTVV.

The rearrangement links TRBV7-2 to TRBJ1-6, with D tentatively TRBD1 (5 bases). V was cut by 5 bases and J by 4 bases, with 12 bases left in between. Germline V lookup: CDR1 SGHTA, CDR2 FQGNSA. CDR3 length equals 15 residues. CDR3 nucleotide sequence: TGTGCCAGCAGCCTACAGACAGATTATAATTCACCCCTCCACTTT. Residues: CASSLQTDYNSPLHF.

This clone showed up just once. CDR3 coding DNA: TGTGCCAGCAGCTTTGGGGGGGTGACCTCCTACGAGCAGTACTTC. Protein sequence: CASSFGGVTSYEQYF. This chain connects TRBV7-6 to TRBJ2-7, with TRBD2 identical over 7 bases. This CDR3 is 15 amino acids long. V trimming: 3 bases; J trimming: 0 bases; junction bases outside the gene matches: 5. CDR1 is SGHVS, CDR2 FNYEAQ, per germline.

About this clone itself: Other nucleotide sequences in the sample specify the same CDR3. The chain employs TRBV5-1 and TRBJ1-4; 9 nucleotides line up with TRBD1. CDR3 length equals 14 residues. Germline CDR1 and CDR2: SGHRS and YFSETQ. The ends lost 4 bases at V and 8 bases at J; junction bases unmatched: 6. The CDR3 sequence is CASSLGQGSEKLFF. The CDR3 coding sequence is TGCGCCAGCAGCCTGGGACAGGGATCAGAAAAACTGTTTTTT. The full variable domain, with the rest looked up from reference TRBV5-1 and TRBJ1-4, is KAGVTQTPRYLIKTRGQQVTLSCSPISGHRSVSWYQQTPGQGLQFLFEYFSETQRNKGNFPGRFSGRQFSNSRSEMNVSTLELGDSALYLCASSLGQGSEKLFFGSGTQLSVL.

This clone has just one count. The CDR3 reads CASSRLAGGQETQYF. DNA for the CDR3: TGTGCCAGCAGTAGACTAGCGGGGGGGCAAGAGACCCAGTACTTC. The chain carries TRBV6-5 and TRBJ2-5; 14 bases line up with TRBD2. The J segment lost 2 bases and the V segment lost 5 bases, leaving 1 base of the junction unmatched. The CDR3 covers 15 residues. Germline V gene lookup returns CDR1 MNHEY and CDR2 SVGAGI.

This clone was observed a single time. This chain links TRBV10-3 with TRBJ2-3, with 7 bases that match TRBD1. The germline gives CDR1 ENHRY, CDR2 SYGVKD. The CDR3 contains 15 residues. V lost 6 bases to trimming and J lost 0 bases; unmatched junction nucleotides: 6. DNA of the CDR3: TGTGCCATCAGGGGGGACAGTTTTAGCACAGATACGCAGTATTTT. The encoded protein is CAIRGDSFSTDTQYF.

The V call is TRBV4-2, the J call TRBJ1-1; D is unclear. The CDR3 length is 13 residues. The V end lost 0 bases, the J end lost 5 bases, and 7 bases lay between the germline ends. The germline V gene has CDR1 LGHNA and CDR2 YNFKEQ. The CDR3 is CASSQDAGTEAFF. The CDR3 DNA sequence: TGTGCCAGCAGCCAAGACGCCGGGACTGAAGCTTTCTTT.

This clone was seen a handful of times. CDR3 amino acids: CASTLLQGGGYTF. CDR3 nucleotide sequence: TGTGCCAGCACCCTGTTGCAGGGTGGCGGCTACACCTTC. The chain uses TRBV2 and TRBJ1-2, with D perhaps TRBD1 (5 bases). Between the trimmed V and J ends, which lost 7 bases and 8 bases, there was a span of 17 bases. CDR1 is SNHLY and CDR2 is FYNNEI in the germline V gene. The CDR3 has 13 amino acids.

This clone has just a few counts. V is TRBV16 and J is TRBJ1-6, with D hard to call. Germline values: CDR1 KGHSY, CDR2 FQNENV. The CDR3 runs to 14 residues. Trimming took 3 bases from V and 4 from J, leaving 7 bases between them. The CDR3 protein is CASSQEGYNSPLHF. The CDR3 DNA reads as TGTGCCAGCAGCCAGGAGGGTTATAATTCACCCCTCCACTTT.

This clone has just a few counts. The gene calls are TRBV6-1 and TRBJ1-5, with 7 bases lining up with TRBD1. Germline trimming cut 2 bases from V and 2 bases from J; bases unmatched to any gene: 3. Germline V gives CDR1 MNHNS, CDR2 SASEGT. The length of the CDR3 is 15 residues. The CDR3 DNA sequence: TGTGCCAGCAGTGAACAGGGGGGCGGCAATCAGCCCCAGCATTTT. Translating gives CASSEQGGGNQPQHF.

This clone was seen a handful of times. The genes are TRBV6-6 and TRBJ1-1, with a tentative D call TRBD1 (6 bases). Germline V gene data show CDR1 as MNHNY and CDR2 as SVGAGI (reference sequence). With 2 bases removed from V and 4 bases from J, the gap between germline ends came to 11 bases. The CDR3 contains 14 residues. The CDR3 DNA reads TGTGCCAGCAGTTACCCAGGGGAGGGCACTGAAGCTTTCTTT. The encoded protein is CASSYPGEGTEAFF.

This clone was seen at least ten times. The chain combines TRBV9 with TRBJ2-3, with D perhaps matching TRBD2 (7 bases). The CDR3 loop spans 15 amino acids. In germline, CDR1 is SGDLS, CDR2 YYNGEE. V lost 0 bases and J 2 bases, leaving 10 bases between the germline ends. CDR3 residues: CASSVVGGPTDTQYF. The CDR3 nucleotides are TGTGCCAGCAGCGTAGTCGGGGGGCCCACAGATACGCAGTATTTT.

The chain has TRBV30 and TRBJ1-1; 10 bases match TRBD1. Per germline, CDR1 GTSNPN and CDR2 SVGIG (reference sequence). Unmatched junction bases numbered 8, after V lost 5 bases and J lost 2 bases. The CDR3 runs to 15 residues. CDR3 loop: CAWGGQGTRNTEAFF. In DNA, the CDR3 is TGTGCCTGGGGGGGACAGGGGACAAGAAACACTGAAGCTTTCTTT.

The gene calls are TRBV11-2 and TRBJ2-3, with 8 positions matching TRBD2. V trimming: 5 bases; J trimming: 3 bases; junction bases outside the gene matches: 4. Germline CDR1 and CDR2: SGHAT and FQNNGV. CDR3 size: 14 residues. CDR3: CASSLSGTTDTQYF. The CDR3 DNA reads TGTGCCAGCAGCCTTAGCGGGACAACAGATACGCAGTATTTT. Full variable domain (remainder filled in from reference TRBV11-2 and TRBJ2-3): EAGVAQSPRYKIIEKRQSVAFWCNPISGHATLYWYQQILGQGPKLLIQFQNNGVVDDSQLPKDRFSAERLKGVDSTLKIQPAKLEDSAVYLCASSLSGTTDTQYFGPGTRLTVL.

V gene TRBV2 combines with J gene TRBJ1-5; D is unresolved. From germline, CDR1 is SNHLY and CDR2 FYNNEI. Trimming pared 4 bases from V and 5 bases from J, leaving 9 bases between. The CDR3 has 13 residues. The CDR3 here is CASSAQSDQPQHF. CDR3 sequence (DNA): TGTGCCAGCAGTGCCCAAAGCGATCAGCCCCAGCATTTT.

V is TRBV6-6 and J is TRBJ2-7; 9 bases are a match to TRBD1. Trimming at V came to 6 bases and at J to 0 bases, leaving 6 bases not matched to a gene. CDR3 length: 15 amino acids. CDR1 MNHNY and CDR2 SVGAGI come from the germline V gene (reference sequence). The chain's CDR3 is CASSPDRGSSYEQYF. The CDR3 nucleotides read TGTGCCAGCAGCCCCGACAGGGGGAGCTCCTACGAGCAGTACTTC.

J is TRBJ2-7 and V is TRBV10-3; 8 bases are shared with TRBD1. After removal of 4 bases from V and 4 bases from J, the junction contained 9 bases not matched to a gene. This CDR3 contains 15 residues. In germline, CDR1 is ENHRY, CDR2 SYGVKD. For the CDR3, the DNA is TGTGCCATCAGTGGGCAGGGGGCCTCATCTTACGAGCAGTACTTC. It encodes CAISGQGASSYEQYF.

This chain connects TRBV28 to TRBJ2-2; tentative D call: TRBD1 (6 bases). Germline-derived CDR1 and CDR2 are MDHEN and SYDVKM. Trimming stripped 10 bases from V and 1 base from J, with 10 bases between. The CDR3 length is 13 residues. The CDR3 coding sequence is TGTGCCACTAACAGGGAGAACACCGGGGAGCTGTTTTTT. Translated: CATNRENTGELFF.